This T cell receptor (beta chain) was identified in a study of CD8 T cells in Susac syndrome. Overall study findings and caveats: The study recognized that its TCR sequencing and HLA analysis covered a relatively small number of individuals.

Random hexamers served to reverse transcribe roughly 0.45 to 1 ug RNA. In TCRdb, the immunoSEQ multiplex PCR reads were re-called with MiXCR into one record per CDR3 protein. Of approximately 120,000 distinct CDR3 sequences listed, 85% to 95% are singletons. Trimming left V 0 bases short and J 2 bases short, with 11 bases between. The CDR3 has 15 residues. Germline CDR1 is SGHTS and CDR2 is YDEGEE. This clonotype was detected only once. The antigen is not known. Input material: CD8+ T cells from PBMCs. The origin of this receptor is a human donor with multiple sclerosis. The chain has TRBV5-8 and TRBJ1-2; D call uncertain. The CDR3 coding sequence is TGTGCCAGCAGCTTGGGGATGGGGTGGAACTATGGCTACACCTTC. This gives the protein CASSLGMGWNYGYTF.